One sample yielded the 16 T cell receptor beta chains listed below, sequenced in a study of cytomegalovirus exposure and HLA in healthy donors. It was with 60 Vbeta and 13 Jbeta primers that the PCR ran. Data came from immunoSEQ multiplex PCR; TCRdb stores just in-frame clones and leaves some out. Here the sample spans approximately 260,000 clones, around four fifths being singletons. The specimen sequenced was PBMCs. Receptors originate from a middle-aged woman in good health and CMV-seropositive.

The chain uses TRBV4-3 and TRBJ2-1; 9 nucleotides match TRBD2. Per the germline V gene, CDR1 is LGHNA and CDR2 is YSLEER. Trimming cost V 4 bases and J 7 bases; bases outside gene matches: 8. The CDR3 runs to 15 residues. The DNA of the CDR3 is TGCGCCAGCAGCCTGGGGGCTAGCGGGAAGAATGAGCAGTTCTTC. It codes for CASSLGASGKNEQFF.

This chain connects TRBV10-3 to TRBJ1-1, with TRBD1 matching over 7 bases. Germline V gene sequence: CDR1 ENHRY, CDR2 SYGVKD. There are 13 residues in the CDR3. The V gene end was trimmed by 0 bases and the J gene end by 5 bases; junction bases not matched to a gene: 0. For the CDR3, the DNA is TGTGCCATCAGTGAGTCACAGGGGACTGAAGCTTTCTTT. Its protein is CAISESQGTEAFF.

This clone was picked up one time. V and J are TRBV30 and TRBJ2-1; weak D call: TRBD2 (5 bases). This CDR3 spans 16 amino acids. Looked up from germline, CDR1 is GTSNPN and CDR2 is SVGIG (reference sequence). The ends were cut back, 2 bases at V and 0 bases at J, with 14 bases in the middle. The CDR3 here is CAWSKSGSSSYNEQFF. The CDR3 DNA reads TGTGCCTGGAGTAAGAGCGGTTCTAGCTCCTACAATGAGCAGTTCTTC.

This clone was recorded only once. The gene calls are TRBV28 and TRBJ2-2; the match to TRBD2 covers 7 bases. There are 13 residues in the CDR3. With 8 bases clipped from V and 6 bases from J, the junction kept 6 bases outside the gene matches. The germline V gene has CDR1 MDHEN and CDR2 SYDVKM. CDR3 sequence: CASHRGSSGELFF. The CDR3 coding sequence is TGTGCCAGCCATCGCGGGAGTTCCGGGGAGCTGTTTTTT.

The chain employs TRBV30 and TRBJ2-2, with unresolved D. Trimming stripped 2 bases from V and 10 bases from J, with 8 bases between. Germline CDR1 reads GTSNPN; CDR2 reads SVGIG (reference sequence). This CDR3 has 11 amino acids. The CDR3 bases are TGTGCCTGGAGTATACGAGTGGAGCTGTTTTTT. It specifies CAWSIRVELFF.

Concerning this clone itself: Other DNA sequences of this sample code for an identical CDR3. CDR3 sequence reads: CASSLVSVNTEAFF. In DNA form, the CDR3 reads TGTGCCAGCAGCTTGGTCTCCGTGAACACTGAAGCTTTCTTT. The chain is built from TRBV5-4 and TRBJ1-1; D is uncertain. CDR3 length: 14 residues. Germline V gives CDR1 SGHNT, CDR2 YYREEE (reference sequence). V lost 0 bases and J 0 bases, leaving 6 bases between the germline ends.

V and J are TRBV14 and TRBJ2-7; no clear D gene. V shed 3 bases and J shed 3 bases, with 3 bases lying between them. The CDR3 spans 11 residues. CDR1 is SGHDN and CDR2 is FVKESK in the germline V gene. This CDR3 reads CASSHSYEQYF. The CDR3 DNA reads TGTGCCAGCAGCCACAGCTACGAGCAGTACTTC. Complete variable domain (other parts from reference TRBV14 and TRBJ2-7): EAGVTQFPSHSVIEKGQTVTLRCDPISGHDNLYWYRRVMGKEIKFLLHFVKESKQDESGMPNNRFLAERTGGTYSTLKVQPAELEDSGVYFCASSHSYEQYFGPGTRLTVT.

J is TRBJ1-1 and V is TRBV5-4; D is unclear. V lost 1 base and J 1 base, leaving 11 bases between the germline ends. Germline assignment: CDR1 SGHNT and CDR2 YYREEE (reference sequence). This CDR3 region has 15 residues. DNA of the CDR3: TGTGCCAGCAGCTTGTACGGGGTGGGGAACACTGAAGCTTTCTTT. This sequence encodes CASSLYGVGNTEAFF.

CDR3 DNA: TGTGCCAGCAGCCACAACAGGGACCGTATCAGTTATGGCTACACCTTC. This gives the protein CASSHNRDRISYGYTF. The chain carries TRBV27 and TRBJ1-2; TRBD1 might be the D (6 bases). This CDR3 spans 16 amino acids. V lost 6 bases to trimming and J lost 5 bases, with 22 bases between them. In germline, CDR1 is MNHEY, CDR2 SMNVEV (reference sequence).

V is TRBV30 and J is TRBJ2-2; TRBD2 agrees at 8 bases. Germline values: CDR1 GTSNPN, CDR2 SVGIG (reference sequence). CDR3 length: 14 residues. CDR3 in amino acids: CAKRENANTGELFF. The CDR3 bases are TGTGCGAAGCGGGAGAATGCGAACACCGGGGAGCTGTTTTTT.

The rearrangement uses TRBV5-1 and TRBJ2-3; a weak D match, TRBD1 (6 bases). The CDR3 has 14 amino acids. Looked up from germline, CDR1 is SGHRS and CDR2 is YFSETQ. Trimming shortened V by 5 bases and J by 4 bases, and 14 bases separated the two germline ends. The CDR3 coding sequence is TGCGCCAGCAGGTCTACCGCAGGGGCAGATACGCAGTATTTT. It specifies CASRSTAGADTQYF.

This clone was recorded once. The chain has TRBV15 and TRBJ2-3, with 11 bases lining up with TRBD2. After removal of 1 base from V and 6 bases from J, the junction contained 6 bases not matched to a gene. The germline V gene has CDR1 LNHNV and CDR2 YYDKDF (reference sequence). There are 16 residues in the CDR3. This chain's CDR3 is CATSRGTSGSGDTQYF. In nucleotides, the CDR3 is TGTGCCACCAGCAGAGGAACTAGCGGGAGCGGCGATACGCAGTATTTT.

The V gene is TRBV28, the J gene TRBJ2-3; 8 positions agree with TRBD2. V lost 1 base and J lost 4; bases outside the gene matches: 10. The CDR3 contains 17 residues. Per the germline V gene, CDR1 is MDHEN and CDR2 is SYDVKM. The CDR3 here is CASSLYGTAGGSDTQYF. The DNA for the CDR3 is TGTGCCAGCAGTTTATACGGGACTGCGGGGGGTTCAGATACGCAGTATTTT.

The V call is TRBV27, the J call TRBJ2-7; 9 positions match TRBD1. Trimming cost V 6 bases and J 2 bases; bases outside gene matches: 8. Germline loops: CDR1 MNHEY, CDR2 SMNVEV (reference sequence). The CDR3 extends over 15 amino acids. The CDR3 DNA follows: TGTGCCAGCAGGATGCCGGGACAGGGCCCCTACGAGCAGTACTTC. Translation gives CASRMPGQGPYEQYF.

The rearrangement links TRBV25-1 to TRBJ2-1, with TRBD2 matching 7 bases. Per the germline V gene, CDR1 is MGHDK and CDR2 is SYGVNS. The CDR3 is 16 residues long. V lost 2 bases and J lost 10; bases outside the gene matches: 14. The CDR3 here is CASSEALGRESGEQFF. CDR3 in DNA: TGTGCCAGCAGTGAAGCCCTTGGGCGGGAGTCGGGCGAGCAGTTCTTC.

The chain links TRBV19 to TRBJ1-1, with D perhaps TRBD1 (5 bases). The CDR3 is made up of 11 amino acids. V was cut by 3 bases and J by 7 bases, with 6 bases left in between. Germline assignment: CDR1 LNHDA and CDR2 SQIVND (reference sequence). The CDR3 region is CASSITGEAFF. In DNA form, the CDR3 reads TGTGCCAGTAGTATTACAGGTGAAGCTTTCTTT.